This T cell receptor beta chain is drawn from a study of T cell changes during pregnancy in multiple sclerosis (dated by TCRdb to between 2018 and 2021). With regard to the full study: In women with multiple sclerosis, the researchers looked at how the T cell repertoire shifted as pregnancy progressed.

Library generation was performed with the immunoSEQ multiplex PCR assay. Imported from immuneACCESS, the table was reduced by TCRdb to in-frame sequences with V and J called. These copies leave out some clones; in studies compared against another copy, an unresolved V gene accounts for under half, and the cause of the remainder is not known. The sample data list some 110,000 clones, and less than 95% of these were observed just once. The ten largest clones add up to over 1.5% of the sample. CDR1 and CDR2, per the germline V gene, are SGHVS and FQNEAQ. V is pared back by 5 bases and J by 5 bases, with 9 bases lying between the germline termini. The CDR3, cysteine through phenylalanine, is 13 amino acids long. The entry retains the CDR3 DNA only, 39 bases that are in frame from base 1. About this clone itself: Its antigen specificity is not known. No per-base quality is available; no much larger clone lies one base away.

This specimen was peripheral blood, taken before pregnancy. The V and J segments used are TRBV7-8 and TRBJ2-2; 5 matching bases give a weak D call of TRBD1. The TCR originated in a female donor with multiple sclerosis, enrolled in a pregnancy study. In nucleotide form, the sequence is TGTGCCAGCAGCACCAGGGTAACCGGGGAGCTGTTTTTT. It translates to CASSTRVTGELFF.